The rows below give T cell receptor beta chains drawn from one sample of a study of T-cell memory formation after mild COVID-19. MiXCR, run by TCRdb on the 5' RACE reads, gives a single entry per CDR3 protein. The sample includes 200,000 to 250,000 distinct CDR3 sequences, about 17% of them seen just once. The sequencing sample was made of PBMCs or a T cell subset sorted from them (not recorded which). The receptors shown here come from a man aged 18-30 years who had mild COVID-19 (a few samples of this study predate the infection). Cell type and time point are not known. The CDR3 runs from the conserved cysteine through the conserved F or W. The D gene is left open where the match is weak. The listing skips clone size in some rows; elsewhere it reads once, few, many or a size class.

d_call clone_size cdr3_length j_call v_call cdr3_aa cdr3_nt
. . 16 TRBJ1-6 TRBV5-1 CASSLVGNSYNSPLHF TGCGCCAGCAGCTTGGTGGGGAACTCCTATAATTCACCCCTCCACTTT
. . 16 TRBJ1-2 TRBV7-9 CASSSRPDRRNYGYTF TGTGCCAGCAGCTCGCGACCAGACAGGCGAAACTATGGCTACACCTTC
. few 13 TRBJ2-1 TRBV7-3 CASSRNSNSEQFF TGTGCCAGCAGCAGAAACTCGAACAGTGAGCAGTTCTTC
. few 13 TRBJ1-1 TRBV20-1 CSAPRQQNTEAFF TGCAGTGCTCCCCGACAGCAGAACACTGAAGCTTTCTTT
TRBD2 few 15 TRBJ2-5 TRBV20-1 CSARTASGGKETQYF TGCAGTGCTAGAACTGCTAGCGGGGGGAAAGAGACCCAGTACTTC
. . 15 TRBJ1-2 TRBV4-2 CASSQDLLGNQRYTF TGTGCCAGCAGCCAAGATCTTCTGGGTAATCAGCGCTACACCTTC
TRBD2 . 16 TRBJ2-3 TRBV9 CASSASYSGGADTQYF TGTGCCAGCAGCGCAAGCTATAGCGGGGGGGCAGATACGCAGTATTTT
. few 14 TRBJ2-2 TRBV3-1 CASSPGHRTGELFF TGTGCCAGCAGCCCGGGACACCGGACCGGGGAGCTGTTTTTT
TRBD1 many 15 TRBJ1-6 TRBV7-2 CASSLGGTGGSPLHF TGTGCCAGCAGCTTAGGTGGGACAGGGGGCTCACCCCTCCACTTT
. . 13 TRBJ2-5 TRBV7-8 CASSFGIQETQYF TGTGCCAGCAGCTTCGGAATCCAAGAGACCCAGTACTTC
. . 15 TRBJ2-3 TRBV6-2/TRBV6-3 CASSERQRSTDTQYF TGTGCCAGCAGTGAAAGACAGCGAAGCACAGATACGCAGTATTTT
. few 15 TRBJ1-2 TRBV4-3 CASSQGSGMGYGYTF TGCGCCAGCAGCCAAGGATCAGGGATGGGTTATGGCTACACCTTC
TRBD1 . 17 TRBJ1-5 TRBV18 CASSPPGQRISNQPQHF TGTGCCAGCTCACCGCCGGGACAGAGAATTAGCAATCAGCCCCAGCATTTT
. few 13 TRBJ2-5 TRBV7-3 CASSQGSEETQYF TGTGCCAGCAGCCAGGGGTCTGAGGAGACCCAGTACTTC
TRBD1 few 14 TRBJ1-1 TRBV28 CASSSGTGRPEAFF TGTGCCAGCAGTTCGGGGACAGGGCGGCCTGAAGCTTTCTTT
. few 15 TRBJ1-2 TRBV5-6 CASSYEGGNFYGYTF TGTGCCAGCAGCTACGAGGGGGGGAACTTCTATGGCTACACCTTC
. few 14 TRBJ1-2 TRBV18 CASSPGTVGYGYTF TGTGCCAGCTCACCTGGGACGGTTGGCTATGGCTACACCTTC
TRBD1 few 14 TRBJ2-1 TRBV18 CASSLRDSNNEQFF TGTGCCAGCTCACTCCGGGACAGCAACAATGAGCAGTTCTTC
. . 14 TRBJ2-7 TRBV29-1 CSAQGTSSSYEQYF TGCAGCGCCCAGGGGACGTCTAGCTCCTACGAGCAGTACTTC
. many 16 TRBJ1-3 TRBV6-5 CASSPGAGSSGNTIYF TGTGCCAGCAGTCCAGGGGCGGGGAGCTCTGGAAACACCATATATTTT
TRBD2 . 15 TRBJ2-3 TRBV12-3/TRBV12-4 CASSFSLGLADTQYF TGTGCCAGCAGTTTCTCCCTCGGACTAGCAGATACGCAGTATTTT
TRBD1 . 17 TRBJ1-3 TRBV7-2 CASSLTGVRGAGNTIYF TGTGCCAGCAGCTTAACAGGGGTGAGAGGAGCAGGAAACACCATATATTTT